Following are 25 T cell receptor beta chains from one sample sequenced in a study of a mutant IDH1 vaccine in newly diagnosed glioma. The method was immunoSEQ multiplex PCR; TCRdb's version includes in-frame clones alone and lacks a portion of them. The sample includes about 60,000 clones, roughly four fifths seen only once; the top ten take 3.6%. Regarding time point: week 11, during vaccination. Doses comprised 300 ug of mutant IDH1 20-mer peptide each, plus topical imiquimod. These receptors have no identified antigens. The sample consisted of PBMCs, taken from a glioma patient whose treatment included an IDH1 peptide vaccine. The receptors derive from a man between 25 and 39 years old with glioma.

This rearrangement joins TRBV29-1 to TRBJ2-3, with 7 bases matching TRBD2. Unmatched junction bases numbered 7, after V lost 1 base and J lost 0 bases. In germline, CDR1 is SQVTM, CDR2 ANQGSEA. The CDR3 is 16 residues long. Here the CDR3 reads CSVEGISGLSTDTQYF. In DNA form, the CDR3 reads TGCAGCGTTGAAGGTATTAGCGGGCTAAGCACAGATACGCAGTATTTT.

The V gene is TRBV5-6, the J gene TRBJ2-6, with 9 bases fitting TRBD1. From germline, CDR1 is SGHDT and CDR2 YYEEEE. The CDR3 has 14 residues. The J segment lost 2 bases and the V segment lost 7 bases, leaving 1 base of the junction unmatched. The CDR3 protein is CASDRGTGANVLTF. Here the CDR3 DNA reads TGTGCCAGCGACAGGGGGACTGGGGCCAACGTCCTGACTTTC.

The J gene is TRBJ2-2, the V gene TRBV6-1, with 8 bases identical to TRBD1. Germline CDR1 reads MNHNS; CDR2 reads SASEGT. V shed 8 bases, J shed 1 base, and the junction held 6 bases outside the gene matches. The CDR3 loop spans 15 amino acids. The DNA of the CDR3 is TGTGCCAGCTCCCCGGACAGGGTGAACACCGGGGAGCTGTTTTTT. Amino acid sequence: CASSPDRVNTGELFF.

CDR3 protein: CASSREDETEAFF. The CDR3 region has the DNA TGTGCCAGCAGCCGCGAGGACGAAACTGAAGCTTTCTTT. This rearrangement joins TRBV2 to TRBJ1-1, with no clear D. V lost 6 bases and J lost 5, with 13 bases in between. Germline-derived CDR1 and CDR2 are SNHLY and FYNNEI. The CDR3 is 13 residues long.

CDR3 protein: CAANGGNEQYF. In nucleotides, the CDR3 is TGTGCCGCCAATGGGGGGAACGAGCAGTACTTC. The chain employs TRBV10-3 and TRBJ2-7, with D maybe TRBD2 (6 bases). The CDR3 spans 11 residues. Trimming stripped 11 bases from V and 5 bases from J, with 13 bases between. Per the germline V gene, CDR1 is ENHRY and CDR2 is SYGVKD.

The chain combines TRBV6-6 with TRBJ1-4; no clear D. There are 12 residues in the CDR3. V dropped 5 bases and J dropped 8 bases, with 9 bases sitting between them. CDR1 is MNHNY and CDR2 is SVGAGI in the germline V gene (reference sequence). The DNA for the CDR3 is TGTGCCAGCAGTCCCCGGAGGGAAAAACTGTTTTTT. As protein: CASSPRREKLFF.

This rearrangement joins TRBV7-9 to TRBJ2-5; 11 nucleotides align to TRBD2. V lost 4 bases to trimming and J lost 2 bases; unmatched junction nucleotides: 6. The CDR3 spans 16 residues. CDR1 SEHNR and CDR2 FQNEAQ come from the germline V gene (reference sequence). In DNA form, the CDR3 reads TGTGCCAGCAGCTCCAGGGGGACTAGCGGACAAGAGACCCAGTACTTC. Amino acids: CASSSRGTSGQETQYF.

The rearrangement uses TRBV27 and TRBJ2-7; TRBD2 might be the D (7 bases). Germline values: CDR1 MNHEY, CDR2 SMNVEV (reference sequence). V was cut by 2 bases and J by 6 bases, with 17 bases left in between. The CDR3 totals 15 residues. As DNA, the CDR3 is TGTGCCAGCAGTTTAAAACGGGGGGCGCAAGGCGAGCAGTACTTC. This gives the protein CASSLKRGAQGEQYF.

The chain uses TRBV7-3 and TRBJ1-6; maybe TRBD1 (6 bases). Trimming took off 5 bases at V and 8 bases at J, with 16 bases between the two ends. CDR1 is SGHTA, CDR2 FQGTGA, per germline. This CDR3 is 15 amino acids long. CDR3 residues: CASSLQGKGYSPLHF. The CDR3 bases are TGTGCCAGCAGCCTCCAGGGGAAGGGGTATTCACCCCTCCACTTT. Together with reference TRBV7-3 and TRBJ1-6, the CDR3 gives the full variable domain: GAGVSQTPSNKVTEKGKYVELRCDPISGHTALYWYRQSLGQGPEFLIYFQGTGAADDSGLPNDRFFAVRPEGSVSTLKIQRTERGDSAVYLCASSLQGKGYSPLHFGNGTRLTVT.

This clone has only one observation. The DNA is left out, because the CDR3 cannot be placed on it with certainty; the CDR3 is given as TCRdb lists it. V usage is TRBV27 and J usage is TRBJ2-1. Counting both end residues, the CDR3 totals 13 amino acids. Germline values: CDR1 MNHEY, CDR2 SMNVEV (reference sequence). The CDR3: CASSFGLGAGKFF.

The V and J genes are TRBV27 and TRBJ2-7; no clear D gene. The CDR3 consists of 14 residues. Germline CDR1 and CDR2: MNHEY and SMNVEV (reference sequence). V lost 0 bases and J lost 2, with 8 bases in between. The CDR3 loop is CASSLSLNTYEQYF. CDR3 nucleotides: TGTGCCAGCAGTTTATCCCTTAACACCTACGAGCAGTACTTC.

V gene TRBV7-2 combines with J gene TRBJ2-3; no clear D. Per the germline V gene, CDR1 is SGHTA and CDR2 is FQGNSA. The CDR3 has 11 amino acids. V was cut by 4 bases and J by 2 bases, with 1 base left in between. CDR3 loop: CASSYTDTQYF. CDR3 coding DNA: TGTGCCAGCAGCTACACAGATACGCAGTATTTT. Based on the CDR3 plus reference TRBV7-2 and TRBJ2-3, the full variable domain is GAGVSQSPSNKVTEKGKDVELRCDPISGHTALYWYRQSLGQGLEFLIYFQGNSAPDKSGLPSDRFSAERTGGSVSTLTIQRTQQEDSAVYLCASSYTDTQYFGPGTRLTVL.

The rearrangement links TRBV6-5 to TRBJ1-5; 8 bases match TRBD1. V lost 6 bases and J lost 6; bases outside the gene matches: 10. There are 15 residues in the CDR3. From germline, CDR1 is MNHEY and CDR2 SVGAGI. CDR3 loop: CASRMRTGTGQPQHF. In DNA, the CDR3 is TGTGCCAGCAGAATGAGGACAGGGACAGGTCAGCCCCAGCATTTT.

The chain joins TRBV10-3 to TRBJ1-6, with D possibly being TRBD1 (6 bases). Germline V gene data show CDR1 as ENHRY and CDR2 as SYGVKD. The V end lost 0 bases, the J end lost 7 bases, and 13 bases lay between the germline ends. CDR3 length: 16 amino acids. The CDR3 protein is CAISESGSGVNSPLHF. DNA for the CDR3: TGTGCCATCAGTGAGTCAGGTTCAGGGGTAAATTCACCCCTCCACTTT.

V is TRBV15 and J is TRBJ1-4; 10 bases align to TRBD1. The CDR3 has 15 amino acids. V lost 4 bases and J lost 8; bases outside the gene matches: 7. Looked up from germline, CDR1 is LNHNV and CDR2 is YYDKDF (reference sequence). This chain's CDR3 is CATSTPGTGVEKLFF. The CDR3 DNA reads as TGTGCCACCAGCACCCCCGGGACAGGGGTGGAAAAACTGTTTTTT.

J is TRBJ1-1 and V is TRBV2, with D perhaps matching TRBD1 (5 bases). V was shortened by 10 bases and J by 5 bases, with 14 bases between the two germline ends. The CDR3 has 12 amino acids. Germline V gene sequence: CDR1 SNHLY, CDR2 FYNNEI. CDR3 nucleotide sequence: TGTGCCACCACAGGCGGCAGGACTGAAGCTTTCTTT. It codes for CATTGGRTEAFF.

This clone showed up just once. J is TRBJ2-1 and V is TRBV5-1; 7 bases line up with TRBD2. This CDR3 has 16 amino acids. The V gene's germline CDR1 is SGHRS and CDR2 YFSETQ. V lost 1 base, J lost 0 bases, and 4 bases stayed unmatched. The DNA for the CDR3 is TGCGCCAGCAGCTTGAGGGGCGGGAGCTCCTACAATGAGCAGTTCTTC. Translating it yields CASSLRGGSSYNEQFF.

This chain links TRBV4-1 with TRBJ2-3; D uncertain. Germline values: CDR1 MGHRA, CDR2 YSYEKL. With 1 base removed from V and 8 bases from J, the gap between germline ends came to 19 bases. CDR3 length equals 16 residues. In DNA, the CDR3 is TGCGCCAGCAGCCAAGGCGAAGGTCTCCGTTTGGGTACGCAGTATTTT. Protein sequence: CASSQGEGLRLGTQYF.

The CDR3 DNA sequence: TGTGCCAGCTCACCGACTACGGCCGGGACAGGGAATGAAAAACTGTTTTTT. Protein product: CASSPTTAGTGNEKLFF. The J gene is TRBJ1-4, the V gene TRBV18, with 9 bases matching TRBD1. The CDR3 is 17 amino acids. Germline CDR1 reads KGHSH; CDR2 reads LQKENI. J lost 5 bases, V lost 3 bases, and 10 bases had no gene match.

The V call is TRBV6-5, the J call TRBJ2-1; 10 nucleotides line up with TRBD2. Losses at the gene ends were 7 bases for V and 7 bases for J; bases not matched to a gene: 10. The CDR3 spans 15 residues. Germline CDR1 is MNHEY and CDR2 is SVGAGI. The CDR3 bases are TGTGCCAGCACCCCTACTAGCGGGGACAAGAATGAGCAGTTCTTC. The encoded protein is CASTPTSGDKNEQFF.

This clone has only one observation. The V call is TRBV6-5, the J call TRBJ2-5; a weak D match, TRBD1 (6 bases). In germline, CDR1 is MNHEY, CDR2 SVGAGI. V was cut by 6 bases and J by 5 bases, with 19 bases left in between. The CDR3 has 15 amino acids. The CDR3 sequence: CASSERHRAGETQYF. DNA of the CDR3: TGTGCCAGCAGCGAGAGACACAGGGCTGGCGAGACCCAGTACTTC.

This clone has a single count. The chain couples TRBV19 to TRBJ1-1; no clear D. CDR1 and CDR2 (germline): LNHDA, SQIVND (reference sequence). Trimming took off 5 bases at V and 1 base at J, with 8 bases between the two ends. The CDR3 contains 13 residues. CDR3 nucleotides: TGTGCCAGTAGTTTCTCATCGAACACTGAAGCTTTCTTT. Its protein product is CASSFSSNTEAFF.

This chain joins TRBV28 and TRBJ2-7; D is undetermined. From germline, CDR1 is MDHEN and CDR2 SYDVKM. The CDR3 has 11 amino acids. Trimming removed 4 bases at V and 3 bases at J, with 4 bases between. CDR3 loop: CASSSNYEQYF. The CDR3, as DNA: TGTGCCAGCAGTTCTAACTACGAGCAGTACTTC.

There are a few counts of this clone. The chain uses TRBV27 and TRBJ1-1; 9 nucleotides line up with TRBD1. Per the germline V gene, CDR1 is MNHEY and CDR2 is SMNVEV (reference sequence). The length of the CDR3 is 16 residues. Germline trimming cut 3 bases from V and 0 bases from J; bases unmatched to any gene: 5. The DNA of the CDR3 is TGTGCCAGCAGTTTGAGGGGGACAGGGATGAACACTGAAGCTTTCTTT. This codes for CASSLRGTGMNTEAFF.

The V gene is TRBV5-4, the J gene TRBJ2-7, with TRBD2 as a possible D gene (5 bases). The CDR3 consists of 15 residues. The V end lost 1 base, the J end lost 3 bases, and 14 bases lay between the germline ends. CDR1 is SGHNT, CDR2 YYREEE, per germline (reference sequence). The chain's CDR3 is CASSLSGGLFYEQYF. CDR3 DNA: TGTGCCAGCAGCTTGAGCGGCGGGCTCTTCTACGAGCAGTACTTC.